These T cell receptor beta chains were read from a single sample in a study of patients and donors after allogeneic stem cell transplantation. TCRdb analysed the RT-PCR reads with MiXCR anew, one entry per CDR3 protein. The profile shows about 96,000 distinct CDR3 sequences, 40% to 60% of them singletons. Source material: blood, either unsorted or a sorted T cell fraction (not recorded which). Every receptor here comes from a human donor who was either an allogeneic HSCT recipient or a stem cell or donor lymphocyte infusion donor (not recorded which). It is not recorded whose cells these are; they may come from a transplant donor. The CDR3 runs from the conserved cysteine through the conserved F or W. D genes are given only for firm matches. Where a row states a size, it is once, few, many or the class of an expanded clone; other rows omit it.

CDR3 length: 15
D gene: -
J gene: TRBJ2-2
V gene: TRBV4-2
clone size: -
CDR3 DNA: TGTGCCAGCAGCCAAGGTTTCCTGAACACCGGGGAGCTGTTTTTT
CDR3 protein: CASSQGFLNTGELFF

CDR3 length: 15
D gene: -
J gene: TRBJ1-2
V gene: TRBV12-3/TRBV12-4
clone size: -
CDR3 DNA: TGTGCCAGCAGTTTAGGCCGAGAAAGGGGGAATGGCTACACCTTC
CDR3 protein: CASSLGRERGNGYTF

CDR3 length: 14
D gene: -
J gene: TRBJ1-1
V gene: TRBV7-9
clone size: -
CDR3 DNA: TGTGCCAGCAGTATGGGACTGCAGAACACTGAAGCTTTCTTT
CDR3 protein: CASSMGLQNTEAFF

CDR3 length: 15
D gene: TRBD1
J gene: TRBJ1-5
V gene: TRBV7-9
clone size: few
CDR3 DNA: TGTGCCAGCAGCCGTACCGGACAGGCGAATCAGCCCCAGCATTTT
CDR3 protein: CASSRTGQANQPQHF

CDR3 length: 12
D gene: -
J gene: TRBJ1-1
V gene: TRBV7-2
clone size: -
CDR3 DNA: TGTGCCAGCAGCTTAGGGGCTGGACAAGGTTTCTTT
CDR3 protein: CASSLGAGQGFF

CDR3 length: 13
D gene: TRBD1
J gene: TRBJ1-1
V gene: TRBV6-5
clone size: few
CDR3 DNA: TGTGCCACCGTCCCCTACAGGGGCGGAGAAGCTTTCTTT
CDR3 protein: CATVPYRGGEAFF

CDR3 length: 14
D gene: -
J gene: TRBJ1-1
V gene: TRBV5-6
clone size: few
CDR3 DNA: TGTGCCAGCAGCCTGGGGGTCTGGGGCACTGAAGCTTTCTTT
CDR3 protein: CASSLGVWGTEAFF

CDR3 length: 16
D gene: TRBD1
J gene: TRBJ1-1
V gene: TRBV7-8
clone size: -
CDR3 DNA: TGTGCCAGCAGCGGACGTGGACAGGGGGCAAGCACTGAAGCTTTCTTT
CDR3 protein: CASSGRGQGASTEAFF

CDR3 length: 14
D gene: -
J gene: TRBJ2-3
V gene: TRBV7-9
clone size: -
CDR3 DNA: TGTGCCAGCAGCCCCTTCGCGAGCACAGATACGCAGTATTTT
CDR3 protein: CASSPFASTDTQYF

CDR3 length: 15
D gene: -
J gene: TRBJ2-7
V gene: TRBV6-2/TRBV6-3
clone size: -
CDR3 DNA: TGTGCCAGCAGCCCCTACTCGTTCAGCTCCTACGAGCAGTACTTC
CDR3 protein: CASSPYSFSSYEQYF

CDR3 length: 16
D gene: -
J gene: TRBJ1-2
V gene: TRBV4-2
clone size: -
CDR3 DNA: TGTGCCAGCAGCCAAGCGGTGGACACTCAAGACTATGGCTACACCTTC
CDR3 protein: CASSQAVDTQDYGYTF

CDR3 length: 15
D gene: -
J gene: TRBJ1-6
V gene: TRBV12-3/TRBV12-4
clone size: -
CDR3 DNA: TGTGCCAGCAGTCCCGGACAGAGAGCTCATTCACCCCTCCACTTT
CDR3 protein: CASSPGQRAHSPLHF

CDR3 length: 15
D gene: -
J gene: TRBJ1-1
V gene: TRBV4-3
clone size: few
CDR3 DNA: TGCGCCAGCAGCCAAGATCCAGGCGGAATCACTGAAGCTTTCTTT
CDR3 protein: CASSQDPGGITEAFF

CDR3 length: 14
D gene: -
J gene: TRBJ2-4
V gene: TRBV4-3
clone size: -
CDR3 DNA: TGCGCCAGCAGCCAGAACCGGGACATCAACATTCAGTACTTC
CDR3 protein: CASSQNRDINIQYF

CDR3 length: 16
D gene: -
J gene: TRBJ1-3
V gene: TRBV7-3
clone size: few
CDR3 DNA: TGTGCCAGCAGCTTATCGTCGGGACACTCTGGAAACACCATATATTTT
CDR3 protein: CASSLSSGHSGNTIYF

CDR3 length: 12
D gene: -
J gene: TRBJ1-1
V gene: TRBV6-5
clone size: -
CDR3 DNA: TGTGCCAGCAGTGGGAACAGGGTCGGTGCTTTCTTT
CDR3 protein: CASSGNRVGAFF

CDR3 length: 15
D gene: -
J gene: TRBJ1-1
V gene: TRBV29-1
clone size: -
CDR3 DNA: TGCAGCGTTGAAGGCAGGCAGGCAAGAGACACTGAAGCTTTCTTT
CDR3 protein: CSVEGRQARDTEAFF

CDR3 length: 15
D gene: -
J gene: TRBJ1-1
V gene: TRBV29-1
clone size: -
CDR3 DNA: TGCAGCGTTGAAGATGGCCAGGGTTGGAACACTGAAGCTTTCTTT
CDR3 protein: CSVEDGQGWNTEAFF

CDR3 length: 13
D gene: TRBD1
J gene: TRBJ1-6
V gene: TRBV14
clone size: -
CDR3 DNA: TGTGCCAGCAGCCAATTTGGACAGGAGATGCTCCACTTT
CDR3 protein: CASSQFGQEMLHF

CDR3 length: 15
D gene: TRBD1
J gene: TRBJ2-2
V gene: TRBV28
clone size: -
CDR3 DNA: TGTGCCAGCAGCCTCAGGGGGCAGTACACCGGGGAGCTGTTTTTT
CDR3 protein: CASSLRGQYTGELFF

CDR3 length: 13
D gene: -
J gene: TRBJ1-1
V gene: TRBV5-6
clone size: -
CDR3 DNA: TGTGCCAGCAGCTTGGCCGGAGCCTCACAAGCTTTCTTT
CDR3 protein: CASSLAGASQAFF

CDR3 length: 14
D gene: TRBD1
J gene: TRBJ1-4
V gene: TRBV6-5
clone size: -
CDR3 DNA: TGTGCCAGCAGTAAACAGGGGACTAATGAAAAACTGTTTTTT
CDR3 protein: CASSKQGTNEKLFF

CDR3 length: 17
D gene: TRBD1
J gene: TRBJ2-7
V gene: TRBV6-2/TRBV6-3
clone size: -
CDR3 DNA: TGTGCCAGCAGTTACTTCCCCCCCGGGACAGGGGACGACGAGCAGTACTTC
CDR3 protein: CASSYFPPGTGDDEQYF

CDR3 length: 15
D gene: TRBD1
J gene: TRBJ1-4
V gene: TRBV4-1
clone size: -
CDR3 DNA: TGCGCCAGCAGCCTACGAGACCAGGGGGATGAAAAACTGTTTTTT
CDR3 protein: CASSLRDQGDEKLFF

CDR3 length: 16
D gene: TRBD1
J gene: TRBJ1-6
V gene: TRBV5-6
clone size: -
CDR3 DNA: TGTGCCAGCAGCTTATACTCGACAGGGGATAATTCACCCCTCCACTTT
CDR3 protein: CASSLYSTGDNSPLHF

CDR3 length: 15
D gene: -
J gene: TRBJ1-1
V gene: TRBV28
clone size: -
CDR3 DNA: TGTGCCAGCAGTTTAGCAAGGGCAGGGAACACTGAAGCTTTCTTT
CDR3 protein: CASSLARAGNTEAFF

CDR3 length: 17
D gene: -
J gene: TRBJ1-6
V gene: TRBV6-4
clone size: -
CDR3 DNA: TGTGCCAGCAGCTTAACCTCCATGAGCTCCTATAATTCACCCCTCCACTTT
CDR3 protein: CASSLTSMSSYNSPLHF

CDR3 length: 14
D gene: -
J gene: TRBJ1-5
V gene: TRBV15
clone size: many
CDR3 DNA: TGTGCCACCAGCAGAGGAGGGCTTGGTCAGCCCCAGCATTTT
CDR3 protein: CATSRGGLGQPQHF

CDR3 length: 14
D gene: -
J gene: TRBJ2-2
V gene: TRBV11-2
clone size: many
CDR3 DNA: TGTGCCAGCAGCTTTCGGGACGGCACCGGGGAGCTGTTTTTT
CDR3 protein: CASSFRDGTGELFF

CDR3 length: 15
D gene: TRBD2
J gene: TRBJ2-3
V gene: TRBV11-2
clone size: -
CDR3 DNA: TGTGCCAGCAGCTATGCCGGGACTAGCGGAGATACGCAGTATTTT
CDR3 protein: CASSYAGTSGDTQYF

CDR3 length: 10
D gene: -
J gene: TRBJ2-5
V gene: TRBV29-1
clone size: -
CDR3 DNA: TGCTGCTGGGCCGGAGAGACCCAGTACTTC
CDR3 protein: CCWAGETQYF

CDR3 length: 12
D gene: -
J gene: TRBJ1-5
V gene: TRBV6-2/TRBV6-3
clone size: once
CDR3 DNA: TGTGCCAGCAGTTATCGAGAACAGCCCCAGCATTTT
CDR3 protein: CASSYREQPQHF

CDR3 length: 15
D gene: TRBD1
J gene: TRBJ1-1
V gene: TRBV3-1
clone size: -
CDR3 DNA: TGTGCCAGCAGCCAAGAAACAGGGGGTCCCACTGAAGCTTTCTTT
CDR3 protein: CASSQETGGPTEAFF

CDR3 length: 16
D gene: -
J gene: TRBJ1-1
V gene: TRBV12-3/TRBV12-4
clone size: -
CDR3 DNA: TGTGCCAGCAGTTTTGGGGGTGGAGGAATGAACACTGAAGCTTTCTTT
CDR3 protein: CASSFGGGGMNTEAFF

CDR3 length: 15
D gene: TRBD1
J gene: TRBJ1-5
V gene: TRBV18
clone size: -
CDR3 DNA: TGTGCCAGCTCCCCGCGAGGGGGGACAGATCAGCCCCAGCATTTT
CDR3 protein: CASSPRGGTDQPQHF

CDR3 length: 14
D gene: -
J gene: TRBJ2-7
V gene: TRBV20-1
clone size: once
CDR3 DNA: TGCGGTGCTAGGGCCGGGACGGTCCGGCCGGAGCAGTACTTC
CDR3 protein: CGARAGTVRPEQYF

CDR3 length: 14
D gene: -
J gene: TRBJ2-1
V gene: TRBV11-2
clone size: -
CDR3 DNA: TGTGCCAGCAGCTTAGGAGGGAGTATGAATGAGCAGTTCTTC
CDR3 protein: CASSLGGSMNEQFF

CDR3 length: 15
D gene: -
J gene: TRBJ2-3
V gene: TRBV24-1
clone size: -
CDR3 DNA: TGTGCCACCAGTGGACACCGACGGCACACAGATACGCAGTATTTT
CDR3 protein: CATSGHRRHTDTQYF

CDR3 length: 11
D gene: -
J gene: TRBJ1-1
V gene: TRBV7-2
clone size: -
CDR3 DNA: TGTGCCAGCAGCCCGACTGTGGAAGCTTTCTTT
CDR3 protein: CASSPTVEAFF

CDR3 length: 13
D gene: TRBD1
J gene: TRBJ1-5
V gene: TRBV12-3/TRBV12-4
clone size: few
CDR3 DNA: TGTGCCAGCAGTATGGACAGGGACAAGCCCCAGCATTTT
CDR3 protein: CASSMDRDKPQHF

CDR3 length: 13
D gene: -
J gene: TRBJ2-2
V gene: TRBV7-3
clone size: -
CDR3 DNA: TGTGCCAGCACCCGATTGGGGACCGGGGAGCTGTTTTTT
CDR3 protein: CASTRLGTGELFF

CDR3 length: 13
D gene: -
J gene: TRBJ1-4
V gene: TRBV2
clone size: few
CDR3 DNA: TGTGCCAGAGGAAACTCAACTAATGAAAAACTGTTTTTT
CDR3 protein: CARGNSTNEKLFF

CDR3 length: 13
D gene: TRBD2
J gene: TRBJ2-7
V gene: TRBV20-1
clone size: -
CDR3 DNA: TGCAGTGCCACAGCGGGAGGGCCACACGAGCAGTACTTC
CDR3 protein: CSATAGGPHEQYF

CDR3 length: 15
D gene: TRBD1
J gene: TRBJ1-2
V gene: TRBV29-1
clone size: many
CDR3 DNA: TGCAGCGTCGGGACAGGGGGCTCCCCCAACTATGGCTACACCTTC
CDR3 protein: CSVGTGGSPNYGYTF

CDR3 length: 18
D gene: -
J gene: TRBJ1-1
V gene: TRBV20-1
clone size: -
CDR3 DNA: TGCAGTGCGGGCGGGACGGACAAACATTTTGGGATGAACACTGAAGCTTTCTTT
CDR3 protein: CSAGGTDKHFGMNTEAFF

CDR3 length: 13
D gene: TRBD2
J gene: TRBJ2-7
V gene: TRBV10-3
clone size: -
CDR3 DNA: TGTGCCATCAAGACTAGCGCGACCTACGAGCAGTACTTC
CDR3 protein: CAIKTSATYEQYF

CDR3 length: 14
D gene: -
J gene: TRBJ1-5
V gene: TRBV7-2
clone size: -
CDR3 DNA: TGTGCCAGCAGCTCAGCACAGGGCAGTCAGCCCCAGCATTTT
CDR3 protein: CASSSAQGSQPQHF

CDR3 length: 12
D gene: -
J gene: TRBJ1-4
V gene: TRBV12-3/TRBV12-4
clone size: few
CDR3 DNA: TGTGCCAGCGCCTACCTTGGTAAAAAACTGTTTTTT
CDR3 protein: CASAYLGKKLFF

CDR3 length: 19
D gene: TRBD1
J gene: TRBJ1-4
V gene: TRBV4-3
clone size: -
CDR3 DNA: TGCGCCAGCAGCCGAAAAACTTCTTACCAGGGGGGAACTAATGAAAAACTGTTTTTT
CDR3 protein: CASSRKTSYQGGTNEKLFF

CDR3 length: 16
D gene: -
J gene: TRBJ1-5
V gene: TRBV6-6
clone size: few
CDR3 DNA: TGTGCCAGCAGTCCAACAGGGCAATATAGCAATCAGCCCCAGCATTTT
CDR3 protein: CASSPTGQYSNQPQHF

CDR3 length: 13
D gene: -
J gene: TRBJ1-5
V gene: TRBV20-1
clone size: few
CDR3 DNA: TGCAGTGCTTTCGTGGGGGAGGGAATGCCCCAGCATTTT
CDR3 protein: CSAFVGEGMPQHF

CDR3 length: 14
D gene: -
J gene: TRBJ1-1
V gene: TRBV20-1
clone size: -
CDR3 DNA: TGCAGTGCTAGACTGTCCTCTATATACACTGAAGCTTTCTTT
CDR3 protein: CSARLSSIYTEAFF

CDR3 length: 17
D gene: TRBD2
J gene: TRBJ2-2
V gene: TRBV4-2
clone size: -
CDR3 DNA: TGTGCCAGCAGCCAAGATAGACTAGCGGGAGTCCCCGGGGAGCTGTTTTTT
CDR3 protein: CASSQDRLAGVPGELFF

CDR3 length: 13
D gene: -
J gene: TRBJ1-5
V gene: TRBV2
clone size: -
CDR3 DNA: TGTGCCAGCAGAGGGGACTCTAATCAGCCCCAGCATTTT
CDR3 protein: CASRGDSNQPQHF

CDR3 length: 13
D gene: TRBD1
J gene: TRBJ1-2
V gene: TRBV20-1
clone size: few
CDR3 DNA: TGCAGTGCGCCGGGACAGGGGAACTATGGCTACACCTTC
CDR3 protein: CSAPGQGNYGYTF